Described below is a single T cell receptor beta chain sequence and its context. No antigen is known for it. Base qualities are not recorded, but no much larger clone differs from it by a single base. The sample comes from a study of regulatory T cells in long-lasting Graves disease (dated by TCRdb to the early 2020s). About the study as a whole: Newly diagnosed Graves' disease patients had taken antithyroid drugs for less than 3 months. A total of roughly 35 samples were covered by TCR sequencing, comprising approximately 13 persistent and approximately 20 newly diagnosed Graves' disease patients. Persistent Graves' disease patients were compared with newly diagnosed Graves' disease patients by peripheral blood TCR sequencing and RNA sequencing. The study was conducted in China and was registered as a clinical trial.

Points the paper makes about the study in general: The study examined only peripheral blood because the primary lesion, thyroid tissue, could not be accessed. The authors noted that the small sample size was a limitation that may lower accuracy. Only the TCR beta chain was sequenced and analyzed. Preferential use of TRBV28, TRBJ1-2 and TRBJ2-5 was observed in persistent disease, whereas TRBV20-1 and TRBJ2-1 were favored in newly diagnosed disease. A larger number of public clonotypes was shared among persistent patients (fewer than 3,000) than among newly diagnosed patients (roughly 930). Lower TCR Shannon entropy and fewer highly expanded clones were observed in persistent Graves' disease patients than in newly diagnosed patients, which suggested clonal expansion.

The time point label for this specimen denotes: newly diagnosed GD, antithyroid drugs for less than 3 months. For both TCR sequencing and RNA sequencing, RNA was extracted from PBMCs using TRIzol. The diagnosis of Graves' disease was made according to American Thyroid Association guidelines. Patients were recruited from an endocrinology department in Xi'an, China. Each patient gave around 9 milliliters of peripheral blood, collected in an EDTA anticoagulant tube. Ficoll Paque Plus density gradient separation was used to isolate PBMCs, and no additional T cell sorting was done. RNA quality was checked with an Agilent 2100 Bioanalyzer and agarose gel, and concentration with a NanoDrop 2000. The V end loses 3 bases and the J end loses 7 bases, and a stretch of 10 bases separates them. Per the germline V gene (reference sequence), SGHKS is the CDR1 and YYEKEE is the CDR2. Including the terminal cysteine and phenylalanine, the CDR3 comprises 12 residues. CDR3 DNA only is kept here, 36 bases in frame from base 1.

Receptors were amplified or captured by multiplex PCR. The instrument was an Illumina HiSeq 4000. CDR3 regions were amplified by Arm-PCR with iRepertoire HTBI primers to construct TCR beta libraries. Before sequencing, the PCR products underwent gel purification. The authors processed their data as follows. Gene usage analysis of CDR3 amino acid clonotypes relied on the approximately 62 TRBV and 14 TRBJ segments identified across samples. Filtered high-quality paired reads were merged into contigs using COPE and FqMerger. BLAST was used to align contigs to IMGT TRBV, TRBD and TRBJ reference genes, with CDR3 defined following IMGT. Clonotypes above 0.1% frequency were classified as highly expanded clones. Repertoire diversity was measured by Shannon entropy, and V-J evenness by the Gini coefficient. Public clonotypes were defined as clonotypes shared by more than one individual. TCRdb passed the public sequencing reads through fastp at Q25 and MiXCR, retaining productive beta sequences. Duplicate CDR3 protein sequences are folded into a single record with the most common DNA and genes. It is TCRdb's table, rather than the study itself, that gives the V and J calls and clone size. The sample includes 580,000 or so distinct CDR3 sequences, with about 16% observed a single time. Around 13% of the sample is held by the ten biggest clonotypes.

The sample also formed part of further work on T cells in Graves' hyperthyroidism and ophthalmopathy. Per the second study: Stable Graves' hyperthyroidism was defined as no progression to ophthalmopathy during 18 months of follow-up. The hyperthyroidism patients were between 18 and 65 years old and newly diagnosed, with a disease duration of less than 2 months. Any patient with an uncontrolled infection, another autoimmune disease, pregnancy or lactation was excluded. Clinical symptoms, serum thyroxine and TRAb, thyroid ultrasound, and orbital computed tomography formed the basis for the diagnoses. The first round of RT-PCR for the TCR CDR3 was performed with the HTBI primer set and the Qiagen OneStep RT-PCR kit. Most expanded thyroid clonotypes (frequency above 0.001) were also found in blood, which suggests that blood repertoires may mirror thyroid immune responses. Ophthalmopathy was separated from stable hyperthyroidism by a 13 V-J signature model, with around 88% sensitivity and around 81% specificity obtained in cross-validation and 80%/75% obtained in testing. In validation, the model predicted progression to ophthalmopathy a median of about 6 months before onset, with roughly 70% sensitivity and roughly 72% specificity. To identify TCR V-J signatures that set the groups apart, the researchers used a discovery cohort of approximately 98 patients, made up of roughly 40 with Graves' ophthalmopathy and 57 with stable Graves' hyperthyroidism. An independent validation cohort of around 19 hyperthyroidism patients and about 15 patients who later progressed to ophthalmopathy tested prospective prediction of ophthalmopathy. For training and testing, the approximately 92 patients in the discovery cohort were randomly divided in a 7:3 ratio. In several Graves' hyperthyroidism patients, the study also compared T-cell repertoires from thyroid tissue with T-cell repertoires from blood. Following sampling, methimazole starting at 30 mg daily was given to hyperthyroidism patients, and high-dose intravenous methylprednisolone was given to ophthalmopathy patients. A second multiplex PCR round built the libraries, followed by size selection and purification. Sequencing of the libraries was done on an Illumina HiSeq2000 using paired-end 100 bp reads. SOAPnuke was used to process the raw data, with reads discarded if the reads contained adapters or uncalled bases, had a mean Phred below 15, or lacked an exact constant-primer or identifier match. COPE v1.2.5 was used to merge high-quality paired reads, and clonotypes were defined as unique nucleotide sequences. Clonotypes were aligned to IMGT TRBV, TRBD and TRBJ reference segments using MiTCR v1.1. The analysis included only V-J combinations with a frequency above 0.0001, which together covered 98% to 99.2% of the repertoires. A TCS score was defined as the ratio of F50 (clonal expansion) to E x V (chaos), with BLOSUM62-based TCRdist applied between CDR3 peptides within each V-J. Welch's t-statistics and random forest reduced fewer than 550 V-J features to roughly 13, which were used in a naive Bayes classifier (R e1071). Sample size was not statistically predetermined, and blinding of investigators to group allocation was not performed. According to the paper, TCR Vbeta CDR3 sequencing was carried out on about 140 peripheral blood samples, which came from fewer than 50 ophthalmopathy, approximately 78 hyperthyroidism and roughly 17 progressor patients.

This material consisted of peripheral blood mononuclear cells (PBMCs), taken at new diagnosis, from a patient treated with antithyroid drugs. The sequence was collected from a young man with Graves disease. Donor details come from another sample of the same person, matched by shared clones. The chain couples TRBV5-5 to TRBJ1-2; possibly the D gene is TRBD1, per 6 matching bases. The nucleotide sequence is TGTGCCAGCAGCTCCGACAGGACTGGCTACACCTTC. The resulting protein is CASSSDRTGYTF.